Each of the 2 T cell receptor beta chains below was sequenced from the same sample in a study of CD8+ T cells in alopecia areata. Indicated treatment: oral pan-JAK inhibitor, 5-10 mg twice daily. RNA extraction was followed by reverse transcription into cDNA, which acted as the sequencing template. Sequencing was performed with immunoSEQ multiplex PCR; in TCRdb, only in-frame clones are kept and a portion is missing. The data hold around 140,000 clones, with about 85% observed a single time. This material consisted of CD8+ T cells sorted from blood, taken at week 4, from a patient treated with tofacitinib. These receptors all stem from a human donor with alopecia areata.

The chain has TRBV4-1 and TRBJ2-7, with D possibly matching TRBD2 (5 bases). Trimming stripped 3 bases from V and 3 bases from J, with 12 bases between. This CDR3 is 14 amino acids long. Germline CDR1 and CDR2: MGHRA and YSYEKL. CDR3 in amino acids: CASSQGNGGYEQYF. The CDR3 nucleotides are TGCGCCAGCAGCCAGGGCAACGGAGGCTACGAGCAGTACTTC.

CDR3 in DNA: TGTGCCAGCAATGACCGGACTAGCGGGAGTACCGGGGAGCTGTTTTTT. It encodes CASNDRTSGSTGELFF. The gene calls are TRBV6-1 and TRBJ2-2, with TRBD2 identical over 13 bases. This CDR3 is 16 amino acids long. Germline assignment: CDR1 MNHNS and CDR2 SASEGT. The J segment lost 5 bases and the V segment lost 7 bases, leaving 7 bases of the junction unmatched.